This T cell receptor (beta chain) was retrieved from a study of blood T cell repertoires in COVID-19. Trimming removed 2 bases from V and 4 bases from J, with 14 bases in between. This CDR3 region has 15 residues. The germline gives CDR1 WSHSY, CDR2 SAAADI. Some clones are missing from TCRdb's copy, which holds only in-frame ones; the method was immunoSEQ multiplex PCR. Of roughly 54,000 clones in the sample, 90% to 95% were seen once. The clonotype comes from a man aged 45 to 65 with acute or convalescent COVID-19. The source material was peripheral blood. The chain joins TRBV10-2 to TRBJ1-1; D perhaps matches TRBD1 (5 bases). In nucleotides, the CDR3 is TGCGCCAGCAGTGAGGTCAGGGTTTACGGCACTGAAGCTTTCTTT. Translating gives CASSEVRVYGTEAFF.